This is a list of T cell receptor beta chains from one sample in a study of blood T cell repertoires in COVID-19. Repertoires were generated with immunoSEQ multiplex PCR, while TCRdb's copy carries only in-frame clones and drops some. The profile shows about 270,000 clones, roughly 90% of them singletons. What was sequenced was peripheral blood. The receptor source for this set is a man aged 50-60 years with acute or convalescent COVID-19. Each CDR3 is given with its conserved first and last residue. D genes are given only for firm matches. Expanded clones are given a class, and other clones once, few, many or no size at all.

j_gene	abundance	v_gene	d_gene	CDR3nt	CDR3aa
TRBJ1-2	NA	TRBV4-1	NA	TGCGCCAGCAGCCAAGGCGTCCAGGACATCTATGGCTACACCTTC	CASSQGVQDIYGYTF
TRBJ2-1	NA	TRBV9	TRBD2	TGTGCCAGCAGCGTAGATAGCGGGGGGGTCTACAATGAGCAGTTCTTC	CASSVDSGGVYNEQFF
TRBJ1-2	NA	TRBV10-3	NA	TGTGCCGCACAGGGTCTGGATGATGGCTACACCTTC	CAAQGLDDGYTF
TRBJ2-5	few	TRBV5-4	TRBD1	TGTGCCAGCAAAAGGGGCAGGGGGCCTGCCCTGCAAGAGACCCAGTACTTC	CASKRGRGPALQETQYF
TRBJ1-1	NA	TRBV29-1	NA	TGCAGCGTTGAACGACCGGCAGGGACTGAAGCTTTCTTT	CSVERPAGTEAFF
TRBJ1-1	NA	TRBV7-3	NA	TGTGCCAGCAGCCCAACCGGGGAAAACACTGAAGCTTTCTTT	CASSPTGENTEAFF
TRBJ1-1	NA	TRBV13	NA	TGTGCCAGCAAACGAGGGGGAGGGCCCGGGGTGAAAGCTTTCTTT	CASKRGGGPGVKAFF
TRBJ1-2	NA	TRBV6-1	NA	TGTGCCAGCAGTGAGCAGGCGTTGAACTATGGCTACACCTTC	CASSEQALNYGYTF
TRBJ1-5	NA	TRBV27	NA	TGTGCCAGCAGCCCCGACAGATTTCCCAATCAGCCCCAGCATTTT	CASSPDRFPNQPQHF
TRBJ1-2	NA	TRBV2	NA	TGTGCCAACCAAAGCAGGGGTAGCGATGGCTACACCTTC	CANQSRGSDGYTF
TRBJ1-1	NA	TRBV5-1	NA	TGCGCCAGCAGCCTGATAGGCGGCCAAGGAACTGAAGCTTTCTTT	CASSLIGGQGTEAFF